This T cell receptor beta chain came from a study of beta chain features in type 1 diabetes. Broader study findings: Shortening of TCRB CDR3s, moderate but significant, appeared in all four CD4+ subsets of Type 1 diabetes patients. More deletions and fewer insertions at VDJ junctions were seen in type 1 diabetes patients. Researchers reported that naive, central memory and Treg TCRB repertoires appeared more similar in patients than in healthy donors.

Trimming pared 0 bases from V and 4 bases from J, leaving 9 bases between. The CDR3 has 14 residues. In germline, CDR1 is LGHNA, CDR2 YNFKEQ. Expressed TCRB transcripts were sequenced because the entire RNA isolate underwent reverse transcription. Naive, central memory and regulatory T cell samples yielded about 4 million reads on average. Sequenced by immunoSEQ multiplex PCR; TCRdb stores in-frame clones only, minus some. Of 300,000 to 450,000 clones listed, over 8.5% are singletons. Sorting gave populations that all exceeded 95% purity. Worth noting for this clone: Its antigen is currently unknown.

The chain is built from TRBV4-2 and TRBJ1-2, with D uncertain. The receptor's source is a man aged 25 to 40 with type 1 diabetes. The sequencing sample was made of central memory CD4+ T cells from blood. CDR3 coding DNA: TGTGCCAGCAGCCAAGATCTCAAGGGCTATGGCTACACCTTC. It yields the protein CASSQDLKGYGYTF.